The subject of this entry is one T cell receptor beta chain. The sample originates from a study of shared clonotypes between healthy human individuals. The CDR3 is 13 residues long. V was pared by 0 bases and J by 9 bases, with 9 bases between. In germline, CDR1 is MGHRA, CDR2 YSYEKL. Measured with immunoSEQ multiplex PCR; TCRdb has only the in-frame clones, and not every one. Of 2.3 million or so clones in the sample, 85% to 95% are singletons; the top ten hold about 0.37%. The rearrangement uses TRBV4-1 and TRBJ1-5; D uncertain. Sequencing was performed on naive CD4+ T cells from PBMCs. Stated subset: CD45RA+ positively selected. The TCR originated in a young man in good health. Some clones in this sample may be carry-over from other donors' samples. Written as DNA, the CDR3 is TGCGCCAGCAGCCAAGATTGGGTCGGGCCCCAGCATTTT. Translating gives CASSQDWVGPQHF.